This TCR beta chain was identified in a study of Graves' ophthalmopathy and Graves' hyperthyroidism. PBMCs stemmed from around 9.1 ml of fresh peripheral blood. V gave up 1 base and J gave up 1 base; unmatched junction bases: 7. The CDR3 consists of 16 residues. Germline V gives CDR1 DFQATT, CDR2 SNEGSKA (reference sequence). Amplification from RNA transcripts yielded the TCR beta CDR3 regions. RT-PCR was first run with HTBI primers, then multiplex PCR in a second round. TCRdb re-called the multiplex PCR reads with MiXCR, one entry per CDR3 protein. The sample consists of 500,000 to 700,000 distinct CDR3 sequences, approximately 21% of them appearing once. This clonotype has a count of ten or more.

The sequenced sample was peripheral blood. The chain recombines TRBV20-1 with TRBJ1-2, with TRBD1 identical over 9 bases. This clonotype was sampled from a woman between 18 and 29 years old with stable Graves' hyperthyroidism. Some clones in this sample may be carry-over from other donors' samples. The CDR3 nucleotides read TGCAGTGCTAGAGTACCCGGGACAGGGCTTAACTATGGCTACACCTTC. Encoded protein: CSARVPGTGLNYGYTF.